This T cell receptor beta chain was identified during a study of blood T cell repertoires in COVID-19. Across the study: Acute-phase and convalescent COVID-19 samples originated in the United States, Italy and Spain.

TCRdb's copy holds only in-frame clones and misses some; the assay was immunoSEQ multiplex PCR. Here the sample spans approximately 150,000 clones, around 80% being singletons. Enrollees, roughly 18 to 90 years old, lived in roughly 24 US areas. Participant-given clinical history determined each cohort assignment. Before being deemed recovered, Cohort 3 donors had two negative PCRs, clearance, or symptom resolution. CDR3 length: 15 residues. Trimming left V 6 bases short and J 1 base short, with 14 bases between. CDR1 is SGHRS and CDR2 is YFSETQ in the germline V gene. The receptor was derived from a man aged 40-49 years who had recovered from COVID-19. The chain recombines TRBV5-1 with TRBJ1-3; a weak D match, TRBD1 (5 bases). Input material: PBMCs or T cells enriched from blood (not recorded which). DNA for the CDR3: TGCGCCAGCACCGTCGGCGGGGGATCTGGAAACACCATATATTTT. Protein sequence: CASTVGGGSGNTIYF.